These 24 T cell receptor beta chains were all obtained from the same sample, sequenced in a study of blood T cell repertoires in COVID-19. Sequencing used immunoSEQ multiplex PCR; TCRdb keeps in-frame clones, though not all of them. The profile shows around 300,000 clones, about 90% of them singletons. Sequencing was done on a sample of peripheral blood. These TCRs come from a woman aged 45-65 years with COVID-19, enrolled during active disease.

V gene TRBV30 combines with J gene TRBJ2-1, with a possible D match to TRBD2 (5 bases). Germline CDR1 GTSNPN, CDR2 SVGIG (reference sequence). The CDR3 is 11 amino acids. V was pared by 2 bases and J by 14 bases, with 13 bases between. The CDR3 region has the DNA TGTGCCTGGAGTACCGGACTCTCGGAGTTCTTC. Its protein is CAWSTGLSEFF.

The chain uses TRBV5-1 and TRBJ2-1; 8 bases map to TRBD2. This CDR3 spans 15 amino acids. CDR1 and CDR2 from the germline V gene are SGHRS and YFSETQ. The V and J ends lost 4 bases and 5 bases, in that order; junction bases with no gene match: 8. The CDR3 DNA reads TGCGCCAGCAGCCGTACTAGCGGCCGAGACAATGAGCAGTTCTTC. This codes for CASSRTSGRDNEQFF.

This rearrangement joins TRBV5-1 to TRBJ1-2; the D is unclear. The CDR3 is 13 residues long. The germline V gene encodes CDR1 SGHRS and CDR2 YFSETQ. Trimming took 4 bases from V and 2 from J, leaving 9 bases between them. The CDR3 DNA sequence: TGCGCCAGCAGCGAGGTGGTCAACTATGGCTACACCTTC. Its protein product is CASSEVVNYGYTF.

The rearrangement joins TRBV6-5 to TRBJ2-7; possibly TRBD1 for D (6 bases). This CDR3 region has 15 residues. From germline, CDR1 is MNHEY and CDR2 SVGAGI. V was shortened by 6 bases and J by 2 bases, with 17 bases between the two germline ends. CDR3 in amino acids: CASSLRGFSAYEQYF. The CDR3 DNA sequence: TGTGCCAGCAGCCTCAGGGGTTTCTCGGCCTACGAGCAGTACTTC.

This clone was observed a handful of times. The chain carries TRBV7-2 and TRBJ2-7; D gene ambiguous. CDR1 is SGHTA and CDR2 is FQGNSA in the germline V gene. CDR3 length: 14 residues. The V and J ends lost 1 base and 1 base respectively, with 8 bases between them. CDR3 DNA sequence: TGTGCCAGCAGCTTAGAGCGTAGGTCCTACGAGCAGTACTTC. Translated, it gives CASSLERRSYEQYF.

This chain joins TRBV29-1 and TRBJ2-7, with D perhaps TRBD2 (5 bases). This CDR3 has 14 residues. Trimming stripped 5 bases from V and 0 bases from J, with 14 bases between. Germline CDR1 SQVTM, CDR2 ANQGSEA. CDR3 sequence (DNA): TGCAGCGTTCTAAGGCAGGAGGCCTCCTACGAGCAGTACTTC. Encoded protein: CSVLRQEASYEQYF.

The chain carries TRBV28 and TRBJ2-2, with 7 bases matching TRBD1. The CDR3 consists of 15 residues. Unmatched junction bases numbered 11, after V lost 5 bases and J lost 8 bases. Germline assignment: CDR1 MDHEN and CDR2 SYDVKM. In DNA, the CDR3 is TGTGCCAGCAGTATCCGACAGGGTATCTTAGGGGAGCTGTTTTTT. This translates into CASSIRQGILGELFF. Drawing the rest from reference TRBV28 and TRBJ2-2, the complete variable domain is DVKVTQSSRYLVKRTGEKVFLECVQDMDHENMFWYRQDPGLGLRLIYFSYDVKMKEKGDIPEGYSVSREKKERFSLILESASTNQTSMYLCASSIRQGILGELFFGEGSRLTVL.

The chain recombines TRBV9 with TRBJ2-1; D is perhaps TRBD1 (5 bases). This CDR3 is built from 14 residues. Germline CDR1 reads SGDLS; CDR2 reads YYNGEE. V was trimmed by 2 bases and J by 4 bases, leaving 10 bases between them. The CDR3 DNA follows: TGTGCCAGCAGCGTTTCAGGGCCTTACAATGAGCAGTTCTTC. Translating it yields CASSVSGPYNEQFF.

J is TRBJ2-7 and V is TRBV19; 13 bases fit TRBD2. This CDR3 is built from 15 residues. V shed 7 bases, J shed 3 bases, and the junction held 6 bases outside the gene matches. The germline V gene has CDR1 LNHDA and CDR2 SQIVND (reference sequence). This chain's CDR3 is CASTAGLAGSYEQYF. CDR3 in DNA: TGTGCCAGTACCGCGGGACTAGCGGGGAGCTACGAGCAGTACTTC.

CDR3 nucleotide sequence: TGTGCCAGCAGCAAAGGGAGGGAGGCGGGGTGGCCTTCGGGCTACACCTTC. Its translation: CASSKGREAGWPSGYTF. The chain carries TRBV21-1 and TRBJ1-2. TRBV21-1 is recorded as a pseudogene. The CDR3 totals 17 residues.

The chain recombines TRBV20-1 with TRBJ1-1; 9 nucleotides match TRBD1. The V gene end was trimmed by 4 bases and the J gene end by 11 bases; junction bases not matched to a gene: 5. Germline CDR1 and CDR2: DFQATT and SNEGSKA (reference sequence). This CDR3 spans 11 amino acids. The CDR3 loop reads CSAMDRGRAFF. CDR3 nucleotide sequence: TGCAGTGCTATGGACAGGGGACGCGCTTTCTTT.

The chain uses TRBV3-1 (or the pseudogene TRBV3-2) and TRBJ2-1; D unresolved. This CDR3 spans 16 amino acids. CDR1 is LGHDT and CDR2 is YNNKEL in the germline V gene (reference sequence). Trimming pared 0 bases from V and 0 bases from J, leaving 9 bases between. The CDR3 sequence is CASSQDLFSSYNEQFF. In nucleotides, the CDR3 is TGTGCCAGCAGCCAAGATCTTTTTAGCTCCTACAATGAGCAGTTCTTC.

The chain couples TRBV19 to TRBJ2-3; TRBD1 might be the D (6 bases). Germline V gives CDR1 LNHDA, CDR2 SQIVND (reference sequence). Deletions cut 4 bases from V and 4 bases from J, with 18 bases between. The length of the CDR3 is 16 residues. The DNA for the CDR3 is TGTGCCAGTAGTACAGTGGACAGAGCAAGGGCAGATACGCAGTATTTT. It encodes CASSTVDRARADTQYF.

CDR3 sequence (DNA): TGTGCCACTTCAGCGGGGACCAACTTCTACGAGCAGTACTTC. Encoded protein: CATSAGTNFYEQYF. The chain is built from TRBV19 and TRBJ2-7; 7 nucleotides match TRBD2. V lost 10 bases, J lost 3 bases, and 12 bases stayed unmatched. The CDR3 spans 14 residues. Germline V gives CDR1 LNHDA, CDR2 SQIVND (reference sequence).

The rearrangement uses TRBV19 and TRBJ2-3; D might be TRBD1 (7 bases). CDR1 and CDR2 (germline): LNHDA, SQIVND (reference sequence). Trimming took off 4 bases at V and 0 bases at J, with 11 bases between the two ends. The CDR3 runs to 15 residues. This CDR3 is CASSKTGTSTDTQYF. CDR3 coding DNA: TGTGCCAGTAGTAAGACAGGGACTAGCACAGATACGCAGTATTTT.

The genes are TRBV20-1 and TRBJ2-7; D gene unclear. Germline V gene lookup returns CDR1 DFQATT and CDR2 SNEGSKA (reference sequence). CDR3 length: 10 residues. The ends were cut back, 5 bases at V and 4 bases at J, with 6 bases in the middle. The CDR3 here is CSAQHYEQYF. In nucleotides, the CDR3 is TGCAGTGCTCAACATTACGAGCAGTACTTC.

The sample holds a few counts of this clone. The V call is TRBV3-1 (or the pseudogene TRBV3-2), the J call TRBJ1-5, with TRBD1 as a possible D gene (5 bases). The CDR3 runs to 13 residues. Trimming left V 3 bases short and J 7 bases short, with 10 bases between. Germline V gives CDR1 LGHDT, CDR2 YNNKEL (reference sequence). CDR3 residues: CASSHLTGQPQHF. CDR3 nucleotide sequence: TGTGCCAGCAGCCATCTCACAGGCCAGCCCCAGCATTTT.

The chain carries TRBV12-2 and TRBJ1-1; the table calls TRBD1, which could not be checked here. TRBV12-2 is designated a pseudogene. CDR3 length equals 17 residues. The CDR3 nucleotides read TGTGCAAGTCGCTTATGTCAGGGGGTGAACGAGAACACTGAAGCTTTCTTT. This codes for CASRLCQGVNENTEAFF.

The V and J genes are TRBV11-3 and TRBJ2-6; perhaps TRBD1 as D (8 bases). This CDR3 is 15 amino acids long. The V end was cut by 8 bases, the J end by 4 bases, with 15 bases between. CDR1 is SGHNT, CDR2 YENEEA, per germline. The CDR3 is CASHRGGPGANVLTF. DNA for the CDR3: TGTGCCAGCCACAGGGGGGGGCCGGGGGCCAACGTCCTGACTTTC.

CDR3 in amino acids: CASSQVSGGITDTQYF. CDR3 nucleotide sequence: TGCGCCAGCAGCCAAGTTTCGGGAGGGATCACAGATACGCAGTATTTT. The chain joins TRBV4-1 to TRBJ2-3; 8 bases align to TRBD2. V lost 1 base and J lost 2; bases outside the gene matches: 5. The CDR3 extends over 16 amino acids. Germline V lookup: CDR1 MGHRA, CDR2 YSYEKL.

The gene calls are TRBV18 and TRBJ2-1, with a tentative D call TRBD2 (6 bases). Germline V CDR1 and CDR2: KGHSH, LQKENI. The CDR3 has 15 residues. Trimming took off 6 bases at V and 3 bases at J, with 15 bases between the two ends. CDR3 bases: TGTGCCAGCTCCTACCTCCTGCGGGACTACAATGAGCAGTTCTTC. Protein product: CASSYLLRDYNEQFF. Full variable domain (rest looked up from reference TRBV18 and TRBJ2-1): NAGVMQNPRHLVRRRGQEARLRCSPMKGHSHVYWYRQLPEEGLKFMVYLQKENIIDESGMPKERFSAEFPKEGPSILRIQQVVRGDSAAYFCASSYLLRDYNEQFFGPGTRLTVL.

The V call is TRBV18, the J call TRBJ1-1; the match to TRBD1 covers 7 bases. Trimming took 3 bases from V and 4 from J; bases not matched to a gene: 8. The CDR3 has 15 amino acids. Germline values: CDR1 KGHSH, CDR2 LQKENI. The CDR3 DNA is TGTGCCAGCTCACCTACAGGGGCGGTCGGCACTGAAGCTTTCTTT. Encoded protein: CASSPTGAVGTEAFF.

This chain links TRBV29-1 with TRBJ2-5; D uncertain. Germline V gene data show CDR1 as SQVTM and CDR2 as ANQGSEA. Trimming pared 0 bases from V and 7 bases from J, leaving 12 bases between. The CDR3 has 13 residues. For the CDR3, the DNA is TGCAGCGTTGAAGATCATGAGTTAGTGACCCAGTACTTC. This codes for CSVEDHELVTQYF.

This chain uses TRBV24-1 with TRBJ2-1; 9 nucleotides match TRBD1. The germline CDR1 and CDR2 sequences are KGHDR and SFDVKD. The CDR3 sequence is 14 residues long. The junction had 7 bases not matched to a gene; V was cut back by 7 bases and J by 7 bases. CDR3 bases: TGTGCCACCAGCCCGGGACAGGGTTGGAATGAGCAGTTCTTC. The encoded protein is CATSPGQGWNEQFF.